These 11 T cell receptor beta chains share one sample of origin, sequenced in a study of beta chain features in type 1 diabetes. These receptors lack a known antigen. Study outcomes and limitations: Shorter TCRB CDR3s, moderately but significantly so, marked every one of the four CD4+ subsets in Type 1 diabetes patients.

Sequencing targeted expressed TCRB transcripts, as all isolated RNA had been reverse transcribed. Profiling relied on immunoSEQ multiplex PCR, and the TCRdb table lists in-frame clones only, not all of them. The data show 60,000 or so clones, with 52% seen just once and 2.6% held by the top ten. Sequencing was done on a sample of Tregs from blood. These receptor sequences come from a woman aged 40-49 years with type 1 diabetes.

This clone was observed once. This CDR3 is CASSPLGQGGYGEQFF. The CDR3 DNA sequence: TGTGCCAGCTCACCACTTGGACAGGGGGGATACGGTGAGCAGTTCTTC. The V gene is TRBV18, the J gene TRBJ2-1; TRBD1 aligns across 10 bases. The CDR3 totals 16 residues. Per the germline V gene, CDR1 is KGHSH and CDR2 is LQKENI. V was clipped by 1 base and J by 9 bases; unmatched bases: 9. The entire variable domain, with the rest obtained from reference TRBV18 and TRBJ2-1, is as follows: NAGVMQNPRHLVRRRGQEARLRCSPMKGHSHVYWYRQLPEEGLKFMVYLQKENIIDESGMPKERFSAEFPKEGPSILRIQQVVRGDSAAYFCASSPLGQGGYGEQFFGPGTRLTVL.

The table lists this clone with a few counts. The CDR3 nucleotides read TGCGCCAGCAGGGAGGGGCCCTACGAGCAGTACTTC. Amino acid sequence: CASREGPYEQYF. The chain has TRBV5-1 and TRBJ2-7; TRBD2 is a possible D gene (6 bases). Deletions cut 5 bases from V and 2 bases from J, with 8 bases between. Germline-derived CDR1 and CDR2 are SGHRS and YFSETQ. The CDR3 totals 12 residues.

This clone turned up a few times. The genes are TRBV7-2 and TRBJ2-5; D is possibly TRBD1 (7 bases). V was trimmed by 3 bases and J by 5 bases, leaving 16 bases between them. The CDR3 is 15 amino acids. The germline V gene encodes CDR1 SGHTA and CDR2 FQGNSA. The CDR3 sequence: CASSLNRGREETQYF. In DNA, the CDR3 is TGTGCCAGCAGCTTGAACAGGGGCCGGGAGGAGACCCAGTACTTC.

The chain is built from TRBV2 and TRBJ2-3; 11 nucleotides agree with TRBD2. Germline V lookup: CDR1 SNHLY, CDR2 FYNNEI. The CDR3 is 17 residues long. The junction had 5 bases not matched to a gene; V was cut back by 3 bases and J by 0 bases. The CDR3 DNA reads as TGTGCCAGCAGTGAGCTAGCGGGGGGCCGTAGCACAGATACGCAGTATTTT. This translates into CASSELAGGRSTDTQYF.

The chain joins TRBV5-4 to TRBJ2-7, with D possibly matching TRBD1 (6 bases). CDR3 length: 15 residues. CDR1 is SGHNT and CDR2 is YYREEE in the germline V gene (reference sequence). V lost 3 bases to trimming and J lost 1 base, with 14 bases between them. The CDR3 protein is CASSYMQGKSYEQYF. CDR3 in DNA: TGTGCCAGCAGCTACATGCAGGGGAAATCCTACGAGCAGTACTTC.

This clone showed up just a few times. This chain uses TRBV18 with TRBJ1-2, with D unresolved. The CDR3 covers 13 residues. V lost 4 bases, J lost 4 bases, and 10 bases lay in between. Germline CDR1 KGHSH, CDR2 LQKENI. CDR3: CASSQIQFYGYTF. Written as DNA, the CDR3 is TGTGCCAGCTCACAAATACAGTTCTATGGCTACACCTTC.

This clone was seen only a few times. The CDR3 region is CASSQQGPLGYTF. CDR3 nucleotides: TGTGCCAGCAGCCAACAGGGACCCCTGGGCTACACCTTC. J is TRBJ1-2 and V is TRBV7-2, with a tentative D call TRBD1 (6 bases). The CDR3 runs 13 residues. Germline CDR1 SGHTA, CDR2 FQGNSA. Trimming took 5 bases from V and 8 from J, leaving 15 bases between them. Variable domain in full (rest from reference TRBV7-2 and TRBJ1-2): GAGVSQSPSNKVTEKGKDVELRCDPISGHTALYWYRQSLGQGLEFLIYFQGNSAPDKSGLPSDRFSAERTGGSVSTLTIQRTQQEDSAVYLCASSQQGPLGYTFGSGTRLTVV.

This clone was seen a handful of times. The CDR3: CASSLGLAGTSGANVLTF. Written as DNA, the CDR3 is TGTGCCAGCAGCTTGGGACTAGCGGGAACCTCTGGGGCCAACGTCCTGACTTTC. This chain uses TRBV7-2 with TRBJ2-6, with 13 bases fitting TRBD2. V gave up 3 bases and J gave up 0 bases; unmatched junction bases: 2. The CDR3 runs 18 residues. Germline CDR1 SGHTA, CDR2 FQGNSA.

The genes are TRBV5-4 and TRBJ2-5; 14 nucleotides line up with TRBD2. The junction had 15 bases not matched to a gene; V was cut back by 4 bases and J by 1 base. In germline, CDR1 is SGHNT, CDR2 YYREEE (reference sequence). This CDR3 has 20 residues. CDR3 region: CASSEGLAGGSVKGQETQYF. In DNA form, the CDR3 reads TGTGCCAGCAGCGAAGGACTAGCGGGAGGCTCCGTAAAGGGCCAAGAGACCCAGTACTTC.

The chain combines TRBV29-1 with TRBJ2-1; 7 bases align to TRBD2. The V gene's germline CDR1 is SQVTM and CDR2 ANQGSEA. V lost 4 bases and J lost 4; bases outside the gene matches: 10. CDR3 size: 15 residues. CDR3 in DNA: TGCAGCGTTGTTTCCCAGGCCGGGAGGTACAATGAGCAGTTCTTC. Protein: CSVVSQAGRYNEQFF.

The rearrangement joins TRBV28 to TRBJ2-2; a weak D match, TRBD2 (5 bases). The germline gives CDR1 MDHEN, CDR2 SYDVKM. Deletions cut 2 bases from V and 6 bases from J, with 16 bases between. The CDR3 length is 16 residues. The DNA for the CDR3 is TGTGCCAGCAGTTTACCCGGAGGAGCGAGCGCCGGGGAGCTGTTTTTT. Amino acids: CASSLPGGASAGELFF.